These 8 T cell receptor beta chains originate from one sample sequenced in a study of human T cells and chemical hapten exposure. In TCRdb, the RACE reads were re-called with MiXCR into one record per CDR3 protein. The sample lists more than 75,000 distinct CDR3 sequences, roughly 8.7% occurring once. The time point here: healthy volunteer bleed at 6 weeks. The study extracted total RNA from unfractionated whole blood. Sequencing input: whole blood. The receptors were sampled from a male donor in good health. Some clones in this sample may be carry-over from other donors' samples.

The gene calls are TRBV6-6 and TRBJ2-7; the D is unclear. The CDR3 covers 15 residues. Germline assignment: CDR1 MNHNY and CDR2 SVGAGI (reference sequence). V was clipped by 0 bases and J by 2 bases, with 11 bases between them. CDR3 coding DNA: TGTGCCAGCAGTTACTCGAGTAGGTCCCCCTACGAGCAGTACTTC. It specifies CASSYSSRSPYEQYF.

The chain has TRBV3-1 and TRBJ2-7, with 11 bases matching TRBD1. The CDR3 loop spans 16 amino acids. Trimming removed 2 bases from V and 0 bases from J; junction bases left unmatched: 3. Germline assignment: CDR1 LGHDT and CDR2 YNNKEL (reference sequence). CDR3 DNA: TGTGCCAGCAGCCAAACCGGGACAGGGGGCTCCTACGAGCAGTACTTC. Its translation is CASSQTGTGGSYEQYF.

There are a few counts of this clonotype. This chain joins TRBV11-2 and TRBJ2-4, with a tentative D call TRBD2 (5 bases). CDR1 SGHAT and CDR2 FQNNGV come from the germline V gene. The CDR3 length is 12 residues. The V and J ends lost 1 base and 15 bases respectively, with 13 bases between them. For the CDR3, the DNA is TGTGCCAGCAGCTTAGGTGGCCGGGAACGGTACTTC. Translation: CASSLGGRERYF. Filled out from reference TRBV11-2 and TRBJ2-4, the complete variable domain reads EAGVAQSPRYKIIEKRQSVAFWCNPISGHATLYWYQQILGQGPKLLIQFQNNGVVDDSQLPKDRFSAERLKGVDSTLKIQPAKLEDSAVYLCASSLGGRERYFGAGTRLSVL.

This clonotype has a count of ten or more. The V gene is TRBV20-1, the J gene TRBJ2-1; TRBD1 matches at 12 bases. Germline CDR1 is DFQATT and CDR2 is SNEGSKA (reference sequence). There are 18 residues in the CDR3. The V and J ends lost 5 bases and 5 bases, in that order; junction bases with no gene match: 16. CDR3 coding DNA: TGCAGTGCTGAGGGGACAGGGGGCTTGAGGTTTGGCCACAATGAGCAGTTCTTC. As protein: CSAEGTGGLRFGHNEQFF.

The chain joins TRBV27 to TRBJ2-4; 8 bases map to TRBD1. The CDR3 loop spans 18 amino acids. Germline CDR1 and CDR2: MNHEY and SMNVEV (reference sequence). The junction had 10 bases not matched to a gene; V was cut back by 3 bases and J by 0 bases. The CDR3 nucleotides read TGTGCCAGCAGTTTTGGCCAGGGGGCCGGGCTAGCCAAAAACATTCAGTACTTC. Protein product: CASSFGQGAGLAKNIQYF.

This chain links TRBV9 with TRBJ2-3, with 10 bases aligning to TRBD1. Germline CDR1 and CDR2: SGDLS and YYNGEE. This CDR3 spans 14 amino acids. V lost 4 bases and J lost 4; bases outside the gene matches: 3. The CDR3 spells CASSTGTGADTQYF. CDR3 DNA sequence: TGTGCCAGCAGCACCGGGACAGGGGCAGATACGCAGTATTTT.

This clonotype has a count of ten or more. The V and J genes are TRBV2 and TRBJ1-1; D is undetermined. The germline V gene encodes CDR1 SNHLY and CDR2 FYNNEI. Trimming pared 6 bases from V and 4 bases from J, leaving 15 bases between. CDR3 length equals 14 residues. This chain's CDR3 is CASSQETGGTEAFF. The DNA of the CDR3 is TGTGCCAGCAGCCAGGAGACGGGCGGCACTGAAGCTTTCTTT. The complete variable domain, with remaining parts taken from reference TRBV2 and TRBJ1-1, reads EPEVTQTPSHQVTQMGQEVILRCVPISNHLYFYWYRQILGQKVEFLVSFYNNEISEKSEIFDDQFSVERPDGSNFTLKIRSTKLEDSAMYFCASSQETGGTEAFFGQGTRLTVV.

This clonotype was detected many times. The V and J genes are TRBV20-1 and TRBJ2-3; TRBD2 matches 9 bases. Trimming took 7 bases from V and 1 from J; bases not matched to a gene: 6. CDR3 size: 14 residues. Germline CDR1 is DFQATT and CDR2 is SNEGSKA (reference sequence). The CDR3 loop reads CSGASGVGTDTQYF. CDR3 coding DNA: TGCAGTGGGGCTAGCGGGGTGGGCACAGATACGCAGTATTTT.